This TCR beta chain was sequenced during a study of cytomegalovirus exposure and HLA in healthy donors. General study points: Analyzed later, association rates of TCRs varied across HLA loci, with DRB1 most and HLA-C fewest. In a later analysis, compared with equally common non-associated chains, HLA-associated beta chains were more expanded.

This clone turned up a few times. Its antigen is not known. Vbeta (60) and Jbeta (13) primers were used in the PCR. Produced via immunoSEQ multiplex PCR; TCRdb's table is partial and in-frame only. The sample lists about 130,000 clones, around 80% occurring once. Trimming took 0 bases from V and 4 from J, leaving 7 bases between them. The CDR3 is made up of 14 amino acids. The germline CDR1 and CDR2 sequences are MGHRA and YSYEKL. Specimen: PBMCs. The origin of this receptor is a man in his forties or fifties in good health and CMV-seronegative. The V gene is TRBV4-1, the J gene TRBJ2-4; no clear D gene. CDR3 residues: CASSQDAEKNIQYF. For the CDR3, the DNA is TGCGCCAGCAGCCAAGATGCGGAAAAAAACATTCAGTACTTC.